This T cell receptor beta chain comes out of a study of T cells after yellow fever vaccination. 5'RACE template switching added a universal primer site and UMIs to TCR cDNA. TCRdb independently ran MiXCR on the 5' RACE reads; one entry per CDR3 protein. The sample has 150,000 to 200,000 distinct CDR3 sequences; 11% are singletons. V lost 5 bases, J lost 5 bases, and 22 bases lay in between. There are 17 residues in the CDR3. The V gene's germline CDR1 is SGHVS and CDR2 FNYEAQ. This clonotype was recorded a few times. This TCR was sampled from a man aged 18 to 35 who received the YFV17D yellow fever vaccine. The sequencing here drew on CD8+ T cells sorted from PBMCs, taken 15 days after the yellow fever booster vaccination. This chain links TRBV7-6 with TRBJ2-1, with D perhaps matching TRBD1 (5 bases). The CDR3 DNA reads TGTGCCAGCAGCCCACTCCAGGGTGTAAGGGGCGACAATGAGCAGTTCTTC. Its protein is CASSPLQGVRGDNEQFF.